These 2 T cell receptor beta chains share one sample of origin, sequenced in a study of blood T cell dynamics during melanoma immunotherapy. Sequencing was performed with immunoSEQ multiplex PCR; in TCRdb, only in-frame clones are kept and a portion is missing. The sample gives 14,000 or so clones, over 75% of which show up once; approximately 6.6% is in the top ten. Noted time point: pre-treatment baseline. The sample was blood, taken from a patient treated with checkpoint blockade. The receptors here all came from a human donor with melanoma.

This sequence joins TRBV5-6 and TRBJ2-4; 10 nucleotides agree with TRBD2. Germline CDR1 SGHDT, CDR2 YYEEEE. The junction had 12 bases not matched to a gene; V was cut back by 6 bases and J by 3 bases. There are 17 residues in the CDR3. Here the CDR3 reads CASTYSGGQVDKNIQYF. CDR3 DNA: TGTGCCAGCACCTATAGCGGGGGGCAAGTCGACAAAAACATTCAGTACTTC.

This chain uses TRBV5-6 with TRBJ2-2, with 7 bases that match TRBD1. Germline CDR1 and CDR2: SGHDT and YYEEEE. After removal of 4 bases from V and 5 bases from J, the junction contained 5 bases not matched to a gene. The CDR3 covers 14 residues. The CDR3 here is CASSPPQGTGELFF. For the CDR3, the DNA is TGTGCCAGCAGCCCCCCACAGGGGACCGGGGAGCTGTTTTTT.